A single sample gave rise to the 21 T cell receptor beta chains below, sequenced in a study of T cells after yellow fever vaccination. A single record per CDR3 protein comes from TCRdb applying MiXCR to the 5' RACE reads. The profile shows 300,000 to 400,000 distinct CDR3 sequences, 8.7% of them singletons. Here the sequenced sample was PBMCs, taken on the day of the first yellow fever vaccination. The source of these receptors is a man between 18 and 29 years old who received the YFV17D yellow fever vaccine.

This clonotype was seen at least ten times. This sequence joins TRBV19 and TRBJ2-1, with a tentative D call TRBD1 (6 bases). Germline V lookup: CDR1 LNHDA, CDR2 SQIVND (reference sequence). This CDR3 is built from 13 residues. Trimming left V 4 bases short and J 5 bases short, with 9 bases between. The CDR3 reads CASSTGQNNEQFF. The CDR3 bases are TGTGCCAGTAGTACCGGACAGAACAATGAGCAGTTCTTC.

Here the CDR3 DNA reads TGTGCCAGCACCCTCGAGAGACCCACTGAAGCTTTCTTT. Translated: CASTLERPTEAFF. J is TRBJ1-1 and V is TRBV2; D is undetermined. Trimming pared 7 bases from V and 4 bases from J, leaving 13 bases between. Germline V lookup: CDR1 SNHLY, CDR2 FYNNEI. This CDR3 has 13 residues.

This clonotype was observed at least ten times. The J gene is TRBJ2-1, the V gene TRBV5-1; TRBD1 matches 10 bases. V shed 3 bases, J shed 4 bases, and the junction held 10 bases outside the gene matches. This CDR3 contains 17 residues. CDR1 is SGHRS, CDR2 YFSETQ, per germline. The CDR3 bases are TGCGCCAGCAGCTCCCCGGGACAGGGGCTGAATTACAATGAGCAGTTCTTC. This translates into CASSSPGQGLNYNEQFF.

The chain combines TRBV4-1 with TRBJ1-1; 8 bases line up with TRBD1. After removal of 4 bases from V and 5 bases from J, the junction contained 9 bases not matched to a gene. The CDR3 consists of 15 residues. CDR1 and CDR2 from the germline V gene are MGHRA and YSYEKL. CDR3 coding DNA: TGCGCCAGCAGCCCGCTAACAGGGGGTGGGACTGAAGCTTTCTTT. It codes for CASSPLTGGGTEAFF.

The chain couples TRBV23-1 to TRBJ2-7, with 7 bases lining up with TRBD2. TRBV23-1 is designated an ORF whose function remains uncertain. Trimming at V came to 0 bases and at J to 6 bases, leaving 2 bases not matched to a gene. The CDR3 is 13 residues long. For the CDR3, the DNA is TGCGCCAGCAGTCAATCTTGGGAGGGCGAGCAGTACGTC. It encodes CASSQSWEGEQYV.

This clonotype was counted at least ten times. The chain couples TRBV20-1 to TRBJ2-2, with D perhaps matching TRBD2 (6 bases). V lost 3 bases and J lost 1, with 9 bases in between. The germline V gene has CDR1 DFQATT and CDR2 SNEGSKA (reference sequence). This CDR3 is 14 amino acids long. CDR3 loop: CSARPGGNTGELFF. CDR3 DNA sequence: TGCAGTGCTAGGCCCGGGGGGAACACCGGGGAGCTGTTTTTT.

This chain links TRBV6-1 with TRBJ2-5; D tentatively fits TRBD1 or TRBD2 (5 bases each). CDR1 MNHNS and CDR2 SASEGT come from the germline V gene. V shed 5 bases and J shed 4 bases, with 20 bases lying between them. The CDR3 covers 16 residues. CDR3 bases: TGTGCCAGCAGTCAACCTGGACGGGACGGGGCAGAGACCCAGTACTTC. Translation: CASSQPGRDGAETQYF.

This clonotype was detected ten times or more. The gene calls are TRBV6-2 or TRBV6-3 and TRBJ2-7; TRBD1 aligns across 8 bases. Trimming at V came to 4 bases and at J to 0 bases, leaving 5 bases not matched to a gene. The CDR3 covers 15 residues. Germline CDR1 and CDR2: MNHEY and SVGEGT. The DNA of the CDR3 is TGTGCCAGCAGTTCAGGGGGCGCAGGCTCCTACGAGCAGTACTTC. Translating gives CASSSGGAGSYEQYF.

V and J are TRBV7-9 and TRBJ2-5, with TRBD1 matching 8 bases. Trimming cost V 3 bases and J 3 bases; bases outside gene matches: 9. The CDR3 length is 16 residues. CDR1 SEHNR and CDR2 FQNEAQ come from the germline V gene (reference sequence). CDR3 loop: CASSFPRGQVEETQYF. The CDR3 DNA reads TGTGCCAGCAGCTTTCCCCGGGGACAGGTGGAAGAGACCCAGTACTTC.

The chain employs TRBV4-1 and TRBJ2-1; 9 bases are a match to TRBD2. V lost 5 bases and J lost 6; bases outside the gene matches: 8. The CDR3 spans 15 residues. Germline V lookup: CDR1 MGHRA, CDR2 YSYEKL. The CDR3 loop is CASSSAGGRLNEQFF. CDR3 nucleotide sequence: TGCGCCAGCAGCTCTGCGGGGGGGCGGCTCAATGAGCAGTTCTTC.

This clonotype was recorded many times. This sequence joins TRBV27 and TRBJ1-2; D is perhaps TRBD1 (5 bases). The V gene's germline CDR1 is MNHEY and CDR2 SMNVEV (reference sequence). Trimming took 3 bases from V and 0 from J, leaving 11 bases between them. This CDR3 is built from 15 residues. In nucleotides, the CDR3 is TGTGCCAGCAGTTTTCTTGGACACCCTAACTATGGCTACACCTTC. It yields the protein CASSFLGHPNYGYTF.

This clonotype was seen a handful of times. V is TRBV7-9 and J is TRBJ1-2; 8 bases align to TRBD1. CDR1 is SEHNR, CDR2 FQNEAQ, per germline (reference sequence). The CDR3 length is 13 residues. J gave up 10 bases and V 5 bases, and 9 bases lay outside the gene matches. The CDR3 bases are TGTGCCAGCAGCCGCGGACAGGGAGGGTTCTACACCTTC. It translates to CASSRGQGGFYTF.

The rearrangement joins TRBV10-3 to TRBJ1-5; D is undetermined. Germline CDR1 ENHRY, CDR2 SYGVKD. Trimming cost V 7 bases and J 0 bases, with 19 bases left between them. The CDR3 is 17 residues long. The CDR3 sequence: CAINPPEGADSNQPQHF. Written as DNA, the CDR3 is TGTGCCATCAACCCCCCGGAGGGAGCGGATAGCAATCAGCCCCAGCATTTT.

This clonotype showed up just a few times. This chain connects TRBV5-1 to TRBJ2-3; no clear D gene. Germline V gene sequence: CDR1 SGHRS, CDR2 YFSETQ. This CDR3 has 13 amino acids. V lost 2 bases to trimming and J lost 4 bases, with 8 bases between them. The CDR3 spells CASSFSTPDTQYF. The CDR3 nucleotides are TGCGCCAGCAGCTTTTCCACACCAGATACGCAGTATTTT.

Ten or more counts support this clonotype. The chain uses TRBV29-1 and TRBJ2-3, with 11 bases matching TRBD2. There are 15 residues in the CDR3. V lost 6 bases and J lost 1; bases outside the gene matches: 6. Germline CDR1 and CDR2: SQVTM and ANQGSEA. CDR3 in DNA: TGCAGCGTCGCCCTACTAGCGGGGGGCACAGATACGCAGTATTTT. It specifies CSVALLAGGTDTQYF.

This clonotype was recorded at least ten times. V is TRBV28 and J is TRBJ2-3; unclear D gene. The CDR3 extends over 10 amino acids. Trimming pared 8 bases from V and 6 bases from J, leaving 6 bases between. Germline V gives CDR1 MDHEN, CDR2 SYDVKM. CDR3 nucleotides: TGTGCCAGCGCTGCGGATACGCAGTATTTT. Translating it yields CASAADTQYF.

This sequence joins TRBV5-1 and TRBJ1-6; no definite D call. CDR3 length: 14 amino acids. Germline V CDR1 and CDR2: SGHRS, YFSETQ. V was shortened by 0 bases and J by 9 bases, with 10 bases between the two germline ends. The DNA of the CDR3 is TGCGCCAGCAGCTTGGAGTGGGTTGGTTCACCCCTCCACTTT. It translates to CASSLEWVGSPLHF.

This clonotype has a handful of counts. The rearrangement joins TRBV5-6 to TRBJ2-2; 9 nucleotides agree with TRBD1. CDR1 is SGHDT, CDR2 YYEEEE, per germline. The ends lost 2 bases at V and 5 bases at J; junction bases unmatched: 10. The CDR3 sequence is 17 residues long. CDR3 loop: CASSFLVRQGETGELFF. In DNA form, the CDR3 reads TGTGCCAGCAGCTTTTTGGTCCGACAGGGGGAAACCGGGGAGCTGTTTTTT.

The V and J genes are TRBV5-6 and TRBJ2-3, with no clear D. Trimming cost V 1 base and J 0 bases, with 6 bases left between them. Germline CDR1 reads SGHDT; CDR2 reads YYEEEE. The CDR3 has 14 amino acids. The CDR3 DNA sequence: TGTGCCAGCAGCTTGCGGATTAGCACAGATACGCAGTATTTT. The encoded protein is CASSLRISTDTQYF.

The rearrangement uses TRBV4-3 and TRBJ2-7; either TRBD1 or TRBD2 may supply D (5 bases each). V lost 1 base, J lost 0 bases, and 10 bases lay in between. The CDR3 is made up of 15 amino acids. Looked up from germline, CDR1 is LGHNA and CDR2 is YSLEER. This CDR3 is CASSQARGYSYEQYF. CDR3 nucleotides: TGCGCCAGCAGCCAAGCGAGGGGATACTCCTACGAGCAGTACTTC.

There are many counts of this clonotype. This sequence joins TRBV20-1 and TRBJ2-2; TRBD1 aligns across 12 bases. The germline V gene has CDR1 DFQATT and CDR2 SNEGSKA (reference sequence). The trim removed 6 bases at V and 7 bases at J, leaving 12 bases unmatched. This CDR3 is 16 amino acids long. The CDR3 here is CSANTWGQGADGELFF. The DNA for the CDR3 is TGCAGTGCCAACACTTGGGGACAGGGGGCTGACGGGGAGCTGTTTTTT.